These T cell receptor beta chains were read from a single sample in a study of T cell responses to AZD1222 COVID-19 vaccine. Method: immunoSEQ multiplex PCR; TCRdb's copy keeps in-frame clones and lacks some. The sample carries 100,000 to 150,000 clones, about 90% recorded once. This material consisted of peripheral blood, taken on day 0 of AZD1222 vaccination. The receptors were sampled from an adult in good health. Each CDR3 is given with its conserved first and last residue. Fields, in order: clone size, J gene, D gene, CDR3 length, V gene, CDR3 protein, CDR3 DNA. A D gene is named only where the DNA matches it firmly. The listing skips clone size in some rows; elsewhere it reads once, few, many or a size class.

NA | TRBJ2-2 | NA | 14 | TRBV30 | CAWSSGQYTGELFF | TGTGCCTGGAGTTCGGGACAATACACCGGGGAGCTGTTTTTT
NA | TRBJ2-7 | NA | 16 | TRBV19 | CASSGFPGAPSYEQYF | TGTGCCAGTAGTGGTTTCCCAGGGGCCCCTTCCTACGAGCAGTACTTC
NA | TRBJ1-1 | NA | 15 | TRBV27 | CASSLWAGGPTEAFF | TGTGCCAGCAGTTTATGGGCAGGAGGGCCCACTGAAGCTTTCTTT
NA | TRBJ1-2 | NA | 11 | TRBV30 | CAWGGEYGYTF | TGTGCCTGGGGGGGAGAGTATGGCTACACCTTC
NA | TRBJ1-2 | NA | 14 | TRBV6-5 | CASSKRTGNYGYTF | TGTGCCAGCAGTAAACGGACGGGTAACTATGGCTACACCTTC
NA | TRBJ2-7 | NA | 14 | TRBV28 | CASSLGGDIYEQYF | TGTGCCAGCAGTTTAGGGGGGGACATCTACGAGCAGTACTTC
once | TRBJ1-1 | NA | 13 | TRBV6-5 | CASRLLVNTEAFF | TGTGCCAGCAGGCTACTCGTGAACACTGAAGCTTTCTTT
once | TRBJ2-7 | NA | 11 | TRBV7-9 | CAIGGGDEQYF | TGTGCCATCGGAGGGGGGGACGAGCAGTACTTC
NA | TRBJ1-4 | NA | 15 | TRBV5-1 | CASSPSQGPSEKLFF | TGCGCCAGCAGCCCCTCTCAGGGGCCGAGCGAAAAACTGTTTTTT
NA | TRBJ2-3 | NA | 13 | TRBV6-6 | CASRQPLTDTQYF | TGTGCCAGCCGGCAGCCTCTCACAGATACGCAGTATTTT
NA | TRBJ2-7 | TRBD2 | 14 | TRBV14 | CASSPSGRIYEQYF | TGTGCCAGCAGCCCTAGCGGGAGAATTTACGAGCAGTACTTC
NA | TRBJ2-3 | TRBD2 | 17 | TRBV14 | CASSQAVGTSVQDTQYF | TGTGCCAGCAGCCAAGCAGTTGGGACTAGCGTGCAGGATACGCAGTATTTT
NA | TRBJ1-5 | TRBD1 | 18 | TRBV5-1 | CASSLTYPDRSSNQPQHF | TGCGCCAGCAGCTTGACCTACCCGGACAGGAGTAGCAATCAGCCCCAGCATTTT
NA | TRBJ1-3 | TRBD1 | 16 | TRBV28 | CASSLVGRGTRNTIYF | TGTGCCAGCAGTTTGGTCGGCAGGGGGACGAGAAACACCATATATTTT
few | TRBJ2-3 | NA | 15 | TRBV7-3 | CASSSEPFSTDTQYF | TGTGCCAGCAGCTCCGAACCGTTTAGCACAGATACGCAGTATTTT
NA | TRBJ1-2 | NA | 13 | TRBV7-3 | CASSGPGSYGYTF | TGTGCCAGCAGCGGCCCTGGGTCCTATGGCTACACCTTC
NA | TRBJ2-1 | TRBD2 | 16 | TRBV7-9 | CASSLARGLDYNEQFF | TGTGCCAGCAGCTTAGCTAGGGGACTAGATTACAATGAGCAGTTCTTC
NA | TRBJ1-1 | NA | 13 | TRBV11-3 | CASSFTTNTEAFF | TGTGCCAGCAGCTTTACAACGAACACTGAAGCTTTCTTT
once | TRBJ2-7 | TRBD1 | 14 | TRBV11-2 | CASSHTGGLGEQYF | TGTGCCAGCAGCCATACAGGGGGCTTGGGCGAGCAGTACTTC
NA | TRBJ2-1 | NA | 14 | TRBV7-9 | CASSQVLPAGEQFF | TGTGCCAGCAGCCAAGTACTTCCTGCGGGTGAGCAGTTCTTC
few | TRBJ1-6 | NA | 13 | TRBV7-9 | CASNGEQNSPLHF | TGTGCCAGCAATGGGGAGCAGAATTCACCCCTCCACTTT
once | TRBJ2-7 | TRBD2 | 14 | TRBV10-3 | CAISLAGDFNEQYF | TGTGCCATCAGTTTAGCGGGGGACTTCAACGAGCAGTACTTC
NA | TRBJ1-1 | NA | 13 | TRBV7-9 | CASSEKRNTEAFF | TGTGCCAGCAGTGAGAAGAGGAACACTGAAGCTTTCTTT
NA | TRBJ2-7 | NA | 15 | TRBV6-5 | CASSYSGTVTYEQYF | TGTGCCAGCAGTTACTCCGGGACGGTGACCTACGAGCAGTACTTC
NA | TRBJ1-2 | TRBD1 | 13 | TRBV27 | CASSLDRVGGYTF | TGTGCCAGCAGTCTCGACAGGGTTGGCGGCTACACCTTC
few | TRBJ2-7 | NA | 15 | TRBV18 | CASSPKSAPGDEQYF | TGTGCCAGCTCACCAAAGTCGGCCCCGGGGGACGAGCAGTACTTC
NA | TRBJ2-1 | NA | 18 | TRBV13 | CASSFRDGGLVPYNEQFF | TGTGCCAGCAGCTTTCGGGACGGCGGACTTGTCCCCTACAATGAGCAGTTCTTC
NA | TRBJ2-3 | TRBD1 | 15 | TRBV5-1 | CASSSTGQGADTQYF | TGCGCCAGCAGCTCCACTGGTCAGGGGGCAGATACGCAGTATTTT
once | TRBJ1-4 | TRBD1 | 18 | TRBV2 | CASSEAPRDRVTNEKLFF | TGTGCCAGCAGTGAAGCCCCCCGGGACAGGGTCACTAATGAAAAACTGTTTTTT
once | TRBJ2-1 | NA | 12 | TRBV19 | CASHQGSGEQFF | TGTGCCAGTCATCAGGGTTCGGGGGAGCAGTTCTTC
NA | TRBJ1-1 | NA | 13 | TRBV11-1 | CASSLVANTEAFF | TGTGCCAGCAGCTTAGTTGCGAACACTGAAGCTTTCTTT
NA | TRBJ1-2 | NA | 12 | TRBV29-1 | CSVGGGLNGYTF | TGCAGCGTGGGTGGGGGACTCAATGGCTACACCTTC
NA | TRBJ1-2 | NA | 12 | TRBV3-1/TRBV3-2 | CASSQQRSGYTF | TGTGCCAGCAGCCAACAAAGGTCTGGCTACACCTTC
NA | TRBJ2-1 | NA | 13 | TRBV9 | CASSTWGDNEQFF | TGTGCCAGCAGCACCTGGGGGGACAATGAGCAGTTCTTC
NA | TRBJ1-5 | NA | 14 | TRBV5-1 | CASMEGAGNQPQHF | TGCGCCAGCATGGAGGGTGCCGGCAATCAGCCCCAGCATTTT
NA | TRBJ2-1 | NA | 14 | TRBV5-4 | CASSLLGNHNEQFF | TGTGCCAGCAGCTTGTTAGGGAACCACAATGAGCAGTTCTTC
NA | TRBJ1-1 | TRBD1 | 15 | TRBV7-9 | CASSLVQGAITEAFF | TGTGCCAGCAGCTTAGTCCAGGGGGCCATTACTGAAGCTTTCTTT
NA | TRBJ1-3 | NA | 14 | TRBV5-6 | CASILGLSGNTIYF | TGTGCCAGCATCCTCGGCCTCTCTGGAAACACCATATATTTT
NA | TRBJ2-1 | NA | 12 | TRBV27 | CASSRGSNEQFF | TGTGCCAGCAGTCGGGGGAGCAATGAGCAGTTCTTC
NA | TRBJ2-7 | NA | 14 | TRBV6-1 | CASSEGDLTYEQYF | TGTGCCAGCAGTGAAGGGGACCTGACCTACGAGCAGTACTTC
NA | TRBJ2-7 | TRBD2 | 15 | TRBV5-1 | CASTHLAGGPGEQYF | TGCGCCAGCACCCATCTAGCGGGAGGGCCGGGAGAGCAGTACTTC
NA | TRBJ1-5 | NA | 15 | TRBV27 | CASRNTGQRGQPQHF | TGTGCCAGCAGGAATACAGGTCAAAGGGGTCAGCCCCAGCATTTT